Following are 6 T cell receptor beta chains from one sample sequenced in a study of CD8+CD57+ T cells in acquired aplastic anemia listed by TCRdb under 2018. Sequencing instrument: Illumina HiSeq 2000. Genomic DNA served as template for TCR beta VDJ combination and CDR3 sequence profiling. TCRdb handled the public reads itself, with Q25 trimming in fastp and clone calling in MiXCR, and kept productive beta chains. Every CDR3 protein is listed once, alongside the most common genes and DNA of its rows. The sample table shows about 190,000 distinct CDR3 sequences, and more than 45% are seen once. Together, the top ten hold about 9.5% of the sample. Expansion of CD8+CD57+ cells had been shown by flow cytometry in the patients chosen for sequencing. The sequenced sample consisted of sorted CD4+, CD8+, or CD8+CD57+ T cells (not recorded which) from PBMCs. These receptors all come from a human donor with aplastic anemia.

This clonotype occurred many times. The V call is TRBV7-6, the J call TRBJ2-2; unclear D gene. Germline assignment: CDR1 SGHVS and CDR2 FNYEAQ. CDR3 size: 13 residues. V gave up 3 bases and J gave up 6 bases, with 8 bases separating them. CDR3 bases: TGTGCCAGCAGCTTTCTTGATCCCGGGGAGCTGTTTTTT. It encodes CASSFLDPGELFF.

In its sample, this clonotype was seen many times. This sequence joins TRBV11-2 and TRBJ2-1, with D hard to call. Germline CDR1 is SGHAT and CDR2 is FQNNGV. The CDR3 is 15 residues long. V lost 0 bases to trimming and J lost 9 bases, with 15 bases between them. The CDR3 loop reads CASSLEGNLKIEQFF. The CDR3 DNA follows: TGTGCCAGCAGCTTAGAGGGCAACCTCAAGATTGAGCAGTTCTTC.

This clonotype occurred many times. The V gene is TRBV7-2, the J gene TRBJ2-7, with D maybe TRBD2 (7 bases). Between the trimmed V and J ends, which lost 0 bases and 4 bases, there was a span of 13 bases. There are 15 residues in the CDR3. Germline-derived CDR1 and CDR2 are SGHTA and FQGNSA. In DNA form, the CDR3 reads TGTGCCAGCAGCTTAGCGGGGGCTAGCGGATACGAGCAGTACTTC. Amino acids: CASSLAGASGYEQYF.

This clonotype has at least ten counts. The V call is TRBV5-1, the J call TRBJ2-5; D is unclear. V dropped 4 bases and J dropped 1 base, with 14 bases sitting between them. CDR1 SGHRS and CDR2 YFSETQ come from the germline V gene. The CDR3 is made up of 15 amino acids. The CDR3 DNA is TGCGCCAGCAGCCCCGGCTCCCCCCGCCAAGAGACCCAGTACTTC. It specifies CASSPGSPRQETQYF.

This clonotype has just a few counts. The gene calls are TRBV20-1 and TRBJ2-7, with TRBD1 matching 8 bases. After removal of 6 bases from V and 1 base from J, the junction contained 5 bases not matched to a gene. The CDR3 is 13 residues long. Germline V gene sequence: CDR1 DFQATT, CDR2 SNEGSKA (reference sequence). CDR3 loop: CSARTGRSYEQYF. The CDR3 DNA reads as TGCAGTGCCAGGACAGGGAGGTCCTACGAGCAGTACTTC.

This chain uses TRBV10-3 with TRBJ1-1; TRBD1 aligns across 8 bases. The CDR3 sequence is 13 residues long. Germline V CDR1 and CDR2: ENHRY, SYGVKD. Losses at the gene ends were 11 bases for V and 4 bases for J; bases not matched to a gene: 9. The CDR3 region is CAAAQGAGTEAFF. CDR3 sequence (DNA): TGTGCCGCAGCCCAGGGGGCTGGCACTGAAGCTTTCTTT.